This is a list of T cell receptor beta chains from one sample in a study of cytomegalovirus exposure and HLA in healthy donors. Libraries were prepared by immunoSEQ multiplex PCR; TCRdb keeps only in-frame clonotypes and omits some of them. The table includes 250,000 to 350,000 clones, around 89% detected once. Material for sequencing was PBMCs. Receptors originate from a young woman in good health and CMV-seronegative. The CDR3 runs from the conserved cysteine through the conserved F or W. D genes are given only for firm matches. Clone size is stated in some rows and not others, as once, few, many or a class when expanded.

cdr3_aa	cdr3_nt	d_call	clone_size	cdr3_length	v_call	j_call
CASSLQGVSTDTQYF	TGTGCCAGCAGCTTGCAGGGTGTTAGCACAGATACGCAGTATTTT	.	.	15	TRBV5-4	TRBJ2-3
CASSALDRENEQYF	TGCGCCAGCAGCGCGTTGGACAGGGAGAACGAGCAGTACTTC	TRBD1	.	14	TRBV5-1	TRBJ2-7
CASSAGTRRETQYF	TGTGCCAGCAGCGCCGGGACTAGGAGGGAGACCCAGTACTTC	TRBD2	few	14	TRBV9	TRBJ2-5
CASSVVTSGTDTQYF	TGTGCCAGCAGCGTAGTGACCAGCGGGACAGATACGCAGTATTTT	.	.	15	TRBV9	TRBJ2-3
CASSLGPSGMYGDTQYF	TGTGCCAGCAGCTTAGGGCCTAGCGGGATGTATGGAGATACGCAGTATTTT	TRBD2	.	17	TRBV7-6	TRBJ2-3
CASSTGTGGGNEQYF	TGCGCCAGCAGCACCGGGACAGGGGGAGGAAACGAGCAGTACTTC	TRBD1	.	15	TRBV10-1	TRBJ2-7
CASSLAPPYEQYF	TGTGCCAGCAGTTTGGCCCCCCCTTACGAGCAGTACTTC	.	.	13	TRBV28	TRBJ2-7
CATSRVSPNTEAFF	TGTGCCACCAGCAGAGTCAGTCCGAACACTGAAGCTTTCTTT	.	.	14	TRBV15	TRBJ1-1
CPCTEAFF	TGTCCGTGCACTGAAGCTTTCTTT	.	.	8	TRBV3-1/TRBV3-2	TRBJ1-1
CASSQVPTGGFGGYTF	TGCGCCAGCAGCCAAGTGCCCACAGGTGGGTTCGGTGGCTACACCTTC	.	.	16	TRBV4-1	TRBJ1-2
CASTSLGAGGLNEQFF	TGTGCCAGCACTTCCCTGGGAGCGGGAGGTTTAAATGAGCAGTTCTTC	TRBD2	.	16	TRBV7-9	TRBJ2-1
CASSLPGSLTGELFF	TGTGCCAGCAGTTTGCCCGGGAGCCTCACCGGGGAGCTGTTTTTT	.	few	15	TRBV28	TRBJ2-2
CASSPGTTGSSRQPQHF	TGTGCCAGCAGTCCCGGAACGACAGGGTCCTCTCGGCAGCCCCAGCATTTT	TRBD1	.	17	TRBV28	TRBJ1-5
CASRGKAGRVPETQYF	TGTGCAAGTCGGGGTAAAGCGGGGCGGGTACCAGAGACCCAGTACTTC	.	.	16	TRBV12-2	TRBJ2-5
CASSSSGQPYEQYF	TGTGCCAGCAGTTCCTCGGGACAGCCCTACGAGCAGTACTTC	TRBD1	.	14	TRBV6-5	TRBJ2-7
CASSLLGARGYTF	TGTGCCAGCAGCCTACTGGGGGCTCGGGGCTACACCTTC	.	.	13	TRBV28	TRBJ1-2
CASSGEGAEAFF	TGTGCCAGCAGTGGGGAAGGGGCCGAAGCTTTCTTT	.	.	12	TRBV6-5	TRBJ1-1
CASSLVLTSSYEQYF	TGTGCCAGCAGCTTAGTGTTAACCAGTTCCTACGAGCAGTACTTC	.	.	15	TRBV7-2	TRBJ2-7
CASSEYLGKETNEQFF	TGTGCCAGCAGTGAATATCTCGGGAAGGAGACTAATGAGCAGTTCTTC	.	.	16	TRBV25-1	TRBJ2-1
CASSARQYSYNEQFF	TGTGCCAGCAGCGCGCGACAGTACTCCTACAATGAGCAGTTCTTC	.	.	15	TRBV7-9	TRBJ2-1
CASTPGSGVTTGELFF	TGTGCCAGCACTCCAGGGAGCGGGGTAACGACCGGGGAGCTGTTTTTT	TRBD2	once	16	TRBV6-6	TRBJ2-2
CATSHPGTSGYEQYF	TGTGCCACCAGCCACCCCGGGACTAGCGGTTACGAGCAGTACTTC	TRBD2	.	15	TRBV15	TRBJ2-7
CASSTRQGGYSNQPQHF	TGTGCCAGCAGTACCCGACAGGGCGGTTATAGCAATCAGCCCCAGCATTTT	TRBD1	.	17	TRBV2	TRBJ1-5
CASSTKIAGDFYEQYF	TGTGCCAGCAGCACTAAAATAGCGGGCGATTTCTACGAGCAGTACTTC	TRBD2	.	16	TRBV13	TRBJ2-7
CASSLATLAGVPGELFF	TGTGCCAGCAGCTTGGCCACTCTAGCGGGAGTTCCCGGGGAGCTGTTTTTT	TRBD2	.	17	TRBV5-4	TRBJ2-2
CASRGRDSPADTQYF	TGTGCCAGCAGAGGCAGGGACTCCCCAGCCGATACGCAGTATTTT	.	once	15	TRBV6-5	TRBJ2-3
CASSLSYSYEQYF	TGTGCCAGCAGTTTATCGTATTCCTACGAGCAGTACTTC	.	.	13	TRBV28	TRBJ2-7
CASSQIHSAGQGQDYTF	TGTGCCAGCAGCCAGATCCACTCCGCGGGACAGGGACAGGACTACACCTTC	TRBD1	.	17	TRBV5-4	TRBJ1-2
CASSSGGYTF	TGTGCCAGCAGCTCGGGGGGCTACACCTTC	.	.	10	TRBV28	TRBJ1-2
CASSGETGVHEQYF	TGTGCCAGCAGTGGGGAGACGGGAGTTCACGAGCAGTACTTC	.	.	14	TRBV6-1	TRBJ2-7
CASSLVWGRDQPQHF	TGTGCCAGCAGCTTAGTTTGGGGGAGGGATCAGCCCCAGCATTTT	.	.	15	TRBV7-2	TRBJ1-5
CASSTGQVHGYTF	TGTGCCAGCAGCACCGGACAGGTCCATGGCTACACCTTC	TRBD1	once	13	TRBV9	TRBJ1-2
CAIRGDSRVRGEQYF	TGTGCCATCAGAGGGGACAGCCGAGTTCGAGGGGAGCAGTACTTC	TRBD1	.	15	TRBV10-3	TRBJ2-7
CAWSVPSPGQMLSNTGELFF	TGTGCCTGGAGTGTTCCCTCACCGGGACAGATGCTCTCGAACACCGGGGAGCTGTTTTTT	TRBD1	.	20	TRBV30	TRBJ2-2
CASSPNATANYGYTF	TGTGCCAGCTCACCAAACGCCACAGCTAACTATGGCTACACCTTC	.	.	15	TRBV18	TRBJ1-2
CASTWGGTEAFF	TGTGCCAGCACCTGGGGGGGAACTGAAGCTTTCTTT	.	.	12	TRBV28	TRBJ1-1
CASSLSGAGSYNEQFF	TGTGCCAGCAGTCTCTCCGGAGCGGGATCCTACAATGAGCAGTTCTTC	TRBD2	.	16	TRBV27	TRBJ2-1
CASSFLAGGFDEQYF	TGCGCCAGCAGCTTTCTAGCGGGAGGGTTCGACGAGCAGTACTTC	TRBD2	.	15	TRBV5-1	TRBJ2-7
CSVVGRAYTEAFF	TGCAGCGTTGTGGGCAGAGCCTACACTGAAGCTTTCTTT	.	.	13	TRBV29-1	TRBJ1-1
CAISESGAGNTEAFF	TGTGCCATCAGTGAGTCGGGGGCTGGGAACACTGAAGCTTTCTTT	.	.	15	TRBV10-3	TRBJ1-1
CASSSVGWRDPEYF	TGTGCCAGCAGCTCAGTTGGGTGGCGGGACCCTGAGTATTTT	.	.	14	TRBV11-2	TRBJ2-3